These 17 T cell receptor beta chains originate from one sample sequenced in a study of T cell changes during pregnancy in multiple sclerosis. Sequencing used immunoSEQ multiplex PCR; TCRdb keeps in-frame clones, though not all of them. Here the sample spans 30,000 to 40,000 clones, 91% being singletons. Sequenced material: CD4+ T cells from peripheral blood mononuclear cells, taken in the second trimester of pregnancy. Source of these receptors: a female donor in good health, enrolled as a control in a pregnancy study.

A single count supports this clone. This CDR3 is CASSYLLLRNEKLFF. In nucleotides, the CDR3 is TGTGCCAGCAGTTACTTATTGCTCCGGAATGAAAAACTGTTTTTT. The genes are TRBV6-6 and TRBJ1-4; D ambiguous. Per the germline V gene, CDR1 is MNHNY and CDR2 is SVGAGI (reference sequence). The V end lost 1 base, the J end lost 5 bases, and 11 bases lay between the germline ends. This CDR3 region has 15 residues.

CDR3: CASSLGKSGGIETDTQYF. The CDR3 DNA reads as TGTGCCAGCAGTTTAGGGAAAAGCGGGGGGATAGAGACAGATACGCAGTATTTT. V is TRBV28 and J is TRBJ2-3; the match to TRBD2 covers 9 bases. V shed 2 bases and J 3 bases; nucleotides not matched to a gene: 12. This CDR3 is 18 amino acids long. Germline V gene data show CDR1 as MDHEN and CDR2 as SYDVKM.

The chain couples TRBV11-2 to TRBJ2-5; 9 bases fit TRBD1. V gave up 1 base and J gave up 2 bases; unmatched junction bases: 2. The CDR3 is 15 residues long. Germline assignment: CDR1 SGHAT and CDR2 FQNNGV. The CDR3 loop is CASSLAGTGQETQYF. CDR3 in DNA: TGTGCCAGCAGCTTAGCTGGGACAGGGCAAGAGACCCAGTACTTC.

V gene TRBV10-3 combines with J gene TRBJ2-3; 7 bases match TRBD1. Germline CDR1 reads ENHRY; CDR2 reads SYGVKD. V lost 2 bases, J lost 4 bases, and 6 bases stayed unmatched. The CDR3 totals 15 residues. The CDR3 sequence is CAISERQGTSDTQYF. The CDR3 nucleotides read TGTGCCATCAGTGAGAGACAGGGTACTTCAGATACGCAGTATTTT.

V gene TRBV5-6 combines with J gene TRBJ2-3; TRBD1 matches at 7 bases. Per the germline V gene, CDR1 is SGHDT and CDR2 is YYEEEE. The CDR3 covers 16 residues. Germline trimming cut 0 bases from V and 5 bases from J; bases unmatched to any gene: 9. The CDR3 protein is CASSLVRTGSGDTQYF. The CDR3 nucleotides read TGTGCCAGCAGCTTGGTTAGGACAGGTTCGGGAGATACGCAGTATTTT.

The chain has TRBV7-2 and TRBJ1-2; D is perhaps TRBD1 (5 bases). This CDR3 region has 13 residues. V was shortened by 5 bases and J by 4 bases, with 11 bases between the two germline ends. Germline V CDR1 and CDR2: SGHTA, FQGNSA. The CDR3 protein is CASSLREGYGYTF. DNA of the CDR3: TGTGCCAGCAGCCTCAGGGAAGGCTATGGCTACACCTTC.

This rearrangement joins TRBV4-2 to TRBJ2-7, with 8 bases fitting TRBD2. Unmatched junction bases numbered 9, after V lost 0 bases and J lost 5 bases. The CDR3 length is 16 residues. CDR1 LGHNA and CDR2 YNFKEQ come from the germline V gene. CDR3 protein: CASSQEISGVKNEQYF. CDR3 DNA sequence: TGTGCCAGCAGCCAAGAGATTAGCGGGGTTAAAAACGAGCAGTACTTC.

The chain recombines TRBV2 with TRBJ1-6; D is unclear. CDR1 is SNHLY and CDR2 is FYNNEI in the germline V gene. Trimming cost V 4 bases and J 0 bases, with 13 bases left between them. This CDR3 contains 17 residues. CDR3 DNA sequence: TGTGCCAGCAGTGGGCGTTCGGGGAGCTCCTATAATTCACCCCTCCACTTT. Amino acid sequence: CASSGRSGSSYNSPLHF.

V and J are TRBV7-3 and TRBJ2-2; possible D gene TRBD1, 6 bases. CDR1 is SGHTA and CDR2 is FQGTGA in the germline V gene. The CDR3 extends over 15 amino acids. Trimming took off 2 bases at V and 7 bases at J, with 14 bases between the two ends. CDR3 sequence reads: CASSLHRAGNGELFF. The CDR3 DNA follows: TGTGCCAGCAGCTTACACAGGGCGGGTAACGGGGAGCTGTTTTTT.

The chain employs TRBV25-1 and TRBJ2-7; TRBD1 matches at 10 bases. Germline V lookup: CDR1 MGHDK, CDR2 SYGVNS. The ends lost 4 bases at V and 3 bases at J; junction bases unmatched: 6. The CDR3 contains 15 residues. The CDR3 is CASSGQGALGYEQYF. The CDR3 DNA follows: TGTGCCAGCAGTGGACAGGGGGCTCTCGGCTACGAGCAGTACTTC.

The chain joins TRBV18 to TRBJ1-4; D gene uncertain. Germline values: CDR1 KGHSH, CDR2 LQKENI. The CDR3 totals 15 residues. V shed 3 bases and J shed 5 bases, with 13 bases lying between them. The CDR3 protein is CASSPNGLANEKLFF. The CDR3 DNA is TGTGCCAGCTCACCGAACGGACTCGCGAATGAAAAACTGTTTTTT.

This chain uses TRBV6-5 with TRBJ1-2; 8 bases are a match to TRBD1. The CDR3 covers 16 residues. V lost 0 bases to trimming and J lost 8 bases; unmatched junction nucleotides: 11. CDR1 and CDR2 (germline): MNHEY, SVGAGI. The CDR3 nucleotides read TGTGCCAGCAGTTACTCTAAGGGACAGGCTATGAGGGGCTACACCTTC. It codes for CASSYSKGQAMRGYTF.

This clone showed up just once. The DNA of the CDR3 is TGTGCCAGCAGCGACCAGGTTGCTAGCACAGATACGCAGTATTTT. Encoded protein: CASSDQVASTDTQYF. J is TRBJ2-3 and V is TRBV9, with no clear D. CDR3 size: 15 residues. Trimming removed 3 bases at V and 0 bases at J, with 11 bases between. Germline V CDR1 and CDR2: SGDLS, YYNGEE.

This chain connects TRBV4-2 to TRBJ1-4; maybe TRBD1 (5 bases). Trimming took off 3 bases at V and 7 bases at J, with 15 bases between the two ends. The CDR3 covers 15 residues. CDR1 and CDR2 from the germline V gene are LGHNA and YNFKEQ. Written as DNA, the CDR3 is TGTGCCAGCAGCCAGGCCTGGGGGACTGGTGAAAAACTGTTTTTT. It specifies CASSQAWGTGEKLFF.

A few counts support this clone. The chain has TRBV20-1 and TRBJ1-2; D not resolved. Germline V gene data show CDR1 as DFQATT and CDR2 as SNEGSKA (reference sequence). Trimming took 5 bases from V and 5 from J, leaving 6 bases between them. This CDR3 contains 10 residues. The CDR3 here is CSALVYGYTF. CDR3 in DNA: TGCAGTGCTCTCGTATATGGCTACACCTTC.

This chain joins TRBV19 and TRBJ2-7, with TRBD2 as a possible D gene (6 bases). The V end lost 3 bases, the J end lost 3 bases, and 15 bases lay between the germline ends. The CDR3 contains 15 residues. Germline values: CDR1 LNHDA, CDR2 SQIVND (reference sequence). CDR3 region: CASSMSPSEVYEQYF. CDR3 nucleotide sequence: TGTGCCAGTAGTATGTCACCTAGCGAAGTCTACGAGCAGTACTTC.

This clone has only one observation. This rearrangement joins TRBV7-2 to TRBJ2-1, with D possibly TRBD2 on 5 matching bases. Germline CDR1 and CDR2: SGHTA and FQGNSA. The CDR3 runs to 15 residues. Trimming took 3 bases from V and 6 from J, leaving 15 bases between them. The CDR3 region has the DNA TGTGCCAGCAGCTTGGCTGGGGAGAGAGCCAATGAGCAGTTCTTC. As protein: CASSLAGERANEQFF. Supplemented by reference TRBV7-2 and TRBJ2-1, the full variable domain reads GAGVSQSPSNKVTEKGKDVELRCDPISGHTALYWYRQSLGQGLEFLIYFQGNSAPDKSGLPSDRFSAERTGGSVSTLTIQRTQQEDSAVYLCASSLAGERANEQFFGPGTRLTVL.